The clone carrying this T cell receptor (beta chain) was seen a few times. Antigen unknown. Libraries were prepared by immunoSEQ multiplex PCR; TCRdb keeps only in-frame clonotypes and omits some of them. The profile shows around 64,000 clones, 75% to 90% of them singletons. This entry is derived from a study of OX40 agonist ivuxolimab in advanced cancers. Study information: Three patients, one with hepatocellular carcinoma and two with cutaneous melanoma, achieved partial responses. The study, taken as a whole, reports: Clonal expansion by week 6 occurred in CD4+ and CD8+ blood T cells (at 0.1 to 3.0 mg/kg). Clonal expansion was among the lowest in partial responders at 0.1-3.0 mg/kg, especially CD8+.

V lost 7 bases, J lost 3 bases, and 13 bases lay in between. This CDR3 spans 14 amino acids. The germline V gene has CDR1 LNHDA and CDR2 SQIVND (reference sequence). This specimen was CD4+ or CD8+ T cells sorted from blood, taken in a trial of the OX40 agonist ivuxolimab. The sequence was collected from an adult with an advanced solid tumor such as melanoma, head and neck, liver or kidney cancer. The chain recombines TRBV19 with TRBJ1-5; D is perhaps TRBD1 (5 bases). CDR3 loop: CASTPGRINQPQHF. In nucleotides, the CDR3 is TGTGCCAGTACCCCGGGACGGATCAATCAGCCCCAGCATTTT.